This TCR beta chain is from a study of OX40 agonist ivuxolimab in advanced cancers. The study's findings and limits: Average numbers of expanded clones were greater in CD8+ T cells than in CD4+. Clonal expansion from baseline to week 6 occurred in both CD4+ and CD8+ T cells.

Germline V gene sequence: CDR1 SGHRS, CDR2 YFSETQ. The J segment lost 6 bases and the V segment lost 0 bases, leaving 3 bases of the junction unmatched. The CDR3 totals 14 residues. About this clone: Its antigen remains unidentified.

Produced via immunoSEQ multiplex PCR; TCRdb's table is partial and in-frame only. Of approximately 75,000 clones in the sample, roughly nine tenths were seen once. Specimen: CD4+ or CD8+ T cells sorted from blood, collected in a trial of the OX40 agonist ivuxolimab. This chain uses TRBV5-1 with TRBJ2-3, with 8 bases matching TRBD1. This receptor was taken from an adult with an advanced solid tumor such as melanoma, head and neck, liver or kidney cancer. The CDR3 sequence is CASSLGRGPDTQYF. The CDR3 DNA sequence: TGCGCCAGCAGCTTGGGCAGGGGGCCGGATACGCAGTATTTT.